A single sample is the source of the 26 T cell receptor beta chains below, sequenced in a study of blood T cell repertoires in COVID-19. Measured with immunoSEQ multiplex PCR; TCRdb has only the in-frame clones, and not every one. The sample has under 250,000 clones; approximately 80% are singletons. The sample consisted of PBMCs or T cells enriched from blood (not recorded which). These receptors came from a man aged 25 to 40 with acute COVID-19.

The chain combines TRBV12-3 or TRBV12-4 with TRBJ1-2, with D unresolved. The CDR3 is made up of 12 amino acids. V was trimmed by 6 bases and J by 8 bases, leaving 13 bases between them. The CDR3 loop reads CASSRDLGGYTF. CDR3 in DNA: TGTGCCAGCAGCCGGGATTTAGGCGGCTACACCTTC.

This rearrangement joins TRBV5-1 to TRBJ1-3; D remains unclear. Germline V CDR1 and CDR2: SGHRS, YFSETQ. CDR3 length: 13 residues. The V gene lost 4 bases and the J gene lost 4 bases, with 9 bases spanning the gap. CDR3 amino acids: CASSGEAGNTIYF. DNA of the CDR3: TGCGCCAGCAGCGGGGAGGCAGGAAACACCATATATTTT.

This chain connects TRBV4-1 to TRBJ1-1; D unresolved. The CDR3 extends over 13 amino acids. With 8 bases removed from V and 6 bases from J, the gap between germline ends came to 16 bases. CDR1 and CDR2 from the germline V gene are MGHRA and YSYEKL. The CDR3 is CASARLGRPEAFF. The CDR3 DNA sequence: TGCGCCAGCGCCAGACTAGGAAGACCTGAAGCTTTCTTT.

This chain joins TRBV27 and TRBJ1-4; the match to TRBD1 covers 8 bases. Germline V gene sequence: CDR1 MNHEY, CDR2 SMNVEV (reference sequence). The ends lost 2 bases at V and 10 bases at J; junction bases unmatched: 3. The CDR3 consists of 13 residues. The CDR3 loop reads CASSLQGARKLFF. The CDR3 region has the DNA TGTGCCAGCAGTTTACAGGGGGCGCGAAAACTGTTTTTT.

The rearrangement uses TRBV9 and TRBJ1-1, with D tentatively TRBD1 (5 bases). The V gene lost 9 bases and the J gene lost 2 bases, with 14 bases spanning the gap. CDR3 length: 13 amino acids. The germline V gene encodes CDR1 SGDLS and CDR2 YYNGEE. DNA of the CDR3: TGTGCCACCGGGACTGACAGCAACACTGAAGCTTTCTTT. This sequence encodes CATGTDSNTEAFF.

V and J are TRBV9 and TRBJ2-3; 9 bases fit TRBD1. The CDR3 totals 13 residues. Germline values: CDR1 SGDLS, CDR2 YYNGEE. The V and J ends lost 6 bases and 12 bases, in that order; junction bases with no gene match: 11. The CDR3 loop reads CASTLFPGQGQYF. CDR3 in DNA: TGTGCCAGCACCCTCTTCCCGGGACAGGGTCAGTATTTT. Filled out from reference TRBV9 and TRBJ2-3, the complete variable domain reads DSGVTQTPKHLITATGQRVTLRCSPRSGDLSVYWYQQSLDQGLQFLIQYYNGEERAKGNILERFSAQQFPDLHSELNLSSLELGDSALYFCASTLFPGQGQYFGPGTRLTVL.

The chain couples TRBV2 to TRBJ1-1; D remains ambiguous. Looked up from germline, CDR1 is SNHLY and CDR2 is FYNNEI. Deletions cut 6 bases from V and 1 base from J, with 21 bases between. This CDR3 comprises 17 residues. In DNA form, the CDR3 reads TGTGCCAGCAGGACCCAGGCACCGGGGTCGGGGAACACTGAAGCTTTCTTT. It translates to CASRTQAPGSGNTEAFF.

The V gene is TRBV11-2, the J gene TRBJ2-5; 8 nucleotides match TRBD2. Germline V gene lookup returns CDR1 SGHAT and CDR2 FQNNGV. V lost 5 bases and J lost 1; bases outside the gene matches: 3. The CDR3 contains 14 residues. The CDR3 nucleotides are TGTGCCAGCAGCCGAAGCGGGGGCCAAGAGACCCAGTACTTC. Residues: CASSRSGGQETQYF.

The rearrangement joins TRBV18 to TRBJ1-2; weak D call: TRBD1 (5 bases). V was shortened by 0 bases and J by 1 base, with 12 bases between the two germline ends. Germline loops: CDR1 KGHSH, CDR2 LQKENI. The CDR3 sequence is 16 residues long. CDR3 bases: TGTGCCAGCTCACCACCGGGTGGGGCACTTAACTATGGCTACACCTTC. This encodes CASSPPGGALNYGYTF.

This chain links TRBV7-9 with TRBJ1-6; 11 bases fit TRBD1. With V trimmed by 6 bases and J by 9 bases, 1 base remained unmatched. Germline V CDR1 and CDR2: SEHNR, FQNEAQ (reference sequence). This CDR3 is built from 13 residues. The CDR3 is CASRDRGLSPLHF. The CDR3 coding sequence is TGTGCCAGCAGGGACAGGGGGCTTTCACCCCTCCACTTT.

The chain is built from TRBV10-2 and TRBJ2-1; no definite D call. V was clipped by 0 bases and J by 9 bases, with 9 bases between them. The CDR3 has 13 amino acids. Per the germline V gene, CDR1 is WSHSY and CDR2 is SAAADI. The CDR3 spells CASSESLSTEQFF. CDR3 DNA sequence: TGCGCCAGCAGTGAGTCCCTAAGTACTGAGCAGTTCTTC.

The chain has TRBV6-4 and TRBJ2-3; 11 bases are a match to TRBD1. V was clipped by 2 bases and J by 2 bases; unmatched bases: 0. This CDR3 has 15 amino acids. Germline CDR1 and CDR2: MRHNA and SNTAGT. The CDR3 DNA reads as TGTGCCAGCAGTGACGGACAGGGGGCCACAGATACGCAGTATTTT. It translates to CASSDGQGATDTQYF.

The sample holds one count of this clone. The chain links TRBV7-3 to TRBJ2-3, with D possibly being TRBD2 (5 bases). Germline CDR1 and CDR2: SGHTA and FQGTGA. This CDR3 is built from 15 residues. The V and J ends lost 5 bases and 4 bases respectively, with 16 bases between them. CDR3 in DNA: TGTGCCAGCAGCCCGCTGCCGGCGGGCGCAGATACGCAGTATTTT. It encodes CASSPLPAGADTQYF.

The CDR3 DNA follows: TGTGCCAGCAGCGCTAGCGGGCCCAATGAGCAGTTCTTC. Translation: CASSASGPNEQFF. This chain connects TRBV7-9 to TRBJ2-1, with TRBD2 matching 8 bases. The CDR3 is 13 residues long. Germline CDR1 is SEHNR and CDR2 is FQNEAQ (reference sequence). V shed 5 bases, J shed 6 bases, and the junction held 3 bases outside the gene matches.

V is TRBV5-1 and J is TRBJ2-1; 8 bases are a match to TRBD1. Germline CDR1 SGHRS, CDR2 YFSETQ. The J segment lost 3 bases and the V segment lost 5 bases, leaving 10 bases of the junction unmatched. The CDR3 covers 16 residues. The CDR3 here is CASRDGTGGGYNEQFF. Written as DNA, the CDR3 is TGCGCCAGCAGGGACGGTACAGGGGGAGGCTACAATGAGCAGTTCTTC.

The chain carries TRBV2 and TRBJ1-5, with D possibly matching TRBD1 (6 bases). The CDR3 covers 16 residues. Germline CDR1 reads SNHLY; CDR2 reads FYNNEI. Trimming cost V 3 bases and J 6 bases, with 18 bases left between them. CDR3 nucleotide sequence: TGTGCCAGCAGTGAGGGGGGGGCCCAGGGTTCTCAGCCCCAGCATTTT. This gives the protein CASSEGGAQGSQPQHF.

This chain connects TRBV5-1 to TRBJ2-7, with D unclear. The CDR3 runs 14 residues. Germline V gives CDR1 SGHRS, CDR2 YFSETQ. Trimming removed 1 base at V and 5 bases at J, with 13 bases between. Here the CDR3 reads CASSLYLVSNEQYF. CDR3 nucleotides: TGCGCCAGCAGCTTGTATCTGGTCTCTAACGAGCAGTACTTC.

The chain recombines TRBV19 with TRBJ1-1; 8 nucleotides match TRBD1. V was clipped by 7 bases and J by 1 base; unmatched bases: 11. This CDR3 region has 16 residues. Per the germline V gene, CDR1 is LNHDA and CDR2 is SQIVND (reference sequence). The CDR3 DNA is TGTGCCAGTAACGCCGGGACAGGCAATCGGAACACTGAAGCTTTCTTT. Its translation: CASNAGTGNRNTEAFF.

V usage is TRBV3-1 (or the pseudogene TRBV3-2) and J usage is TRBJ1-2; tentatively, D is TRBD1 (6 bases). The CDR3 spans 14 residues. Between the trimmed V and J ends, which lost 1 base and 5 bases, there was a span of 11 bases. Germline V gene lookup returns CDR1 LGHDT and CDR2 YNNKEL (reference sequence). This CDR3 reads CASSQGQDVYGYTF. The CDR3 bases are TGTGCCAGCAGCCAAGGACAGGACGTGTATGGCTACACCTTC.

The chain recombines TRBV5-6 with TRBJ1-2, with D uncertain. Germline CDR1 SGHDT, CDR2 YYEEEE. This CDR3 contains 14 residues. Trimming took off 4 bases at V and 3 bases at J, with 13 bases between the two ends. CDR3 residues: CASSPPSFDYGYTF. In DNA form, the CDR3 reads TGTGCCAGCAGCCCCCCGAGTTTTGACTATGGCTACACCTTC.

This rearrangement joins TRBV5-1 to TRBJ2-7; 8 bases agree with TRBD1. This CDR3 contains 15 residues. Germline CDR1 is SGHRS and CDR2 is YFSETQ. The ends lost 4 bases at V and 2 bases at J; junction bases unmatched: 8. CDR3 residues: CASSPAGQGAYEQYF. CDR3 coding DNA: TGCGCCAGCAGCCCTGCAGGACAGGGAGCCTACGAGCAGTACTTC.

The chain is built from TRBV4-2 and TRBJ1-4; D is possibly TRBD1 (5 bases). Germline V gives CDR1 LGHNA, CDR2 YNFKEQ. CDR3 length equals 15 residues. Trimming shortened V by 0 bases and J by 7 bases, and 12 bases separated the two germline ends. CDR3 amino acids: CASSQDGQGGEKLFF. CDR3 nucleotide sequence: TGTGCCAGCAGCCAAGATGGTCAGGGCGGTGAAAAACTGTTTTTT.

This clone was seen once. This chain uses TRBV9 with TRBJ1-6; possibly TRBD1 for D (6 bases). The V end was cut by 4 bases, the J end by 7 bases, with 18 bases between. The CDR3 is 16 residues long. Germline values: CDR1 SGDLS, CDR2 YYNGEE. CDR3 DNA: TGTGCCAGCAGCCCTCGCGTTGGGGACATCAATTCACCCCTCCACTTT. Its protein is CASSPRVGDINSPLHF.

This clone was found a few times. The V call is TRBV19, the J call TRBJ1-2; D gene uncertain. This CDR3 contains 14 residues. The germline gives CDR1 LNHDA, CDR2 SQIVND (reference sequence). The ends were cut back, 5 bases at V and 4 bases at J, with 14 bases in the middle. The CDR3 sequence is CASSQTGGSYGYTF. The CDR3 DNA reads as TGTGCCAGTAGTCAGACGGGCGGGAGCTATGGCTACACCTTC.

CDR3 sequence reads: CASSLWGLLGNTEAFF. As DNA, the CDR3 is TGTGCCAGCAGTTTGTGGGGACTTCTTGGGAACACTGAAGCTTTCTTT. The chain is built from TRBV28 and TRBJ1-1, with a tentative D call TRBD1 (5 bases). CDR3 size: 16 residues. Germline CDR1 and CDR2: MDHEN and SYDVKM. V was cut by 3 bases and J by 1 base, with 15 bases left in between.

CDR3 DNA sequence: TGTGCCAGCAGTCCCACAGCCACCGGGGAGCTGTTTTTT. It is translated as CASSPTATGELFF. This chain uses TRBV12-3 or TRBV12-4 with TRBJ2-2; D gene uncertain. The V end lost 5 bases, the J end lost 4 bases, and 8 bases lay between the germline ends. The CDR3 totals 13 residues.